A single sample gave rise to the 17 T cell receptor beta chains below, sequenced in a study of CD8+ T cells in alopecia areata. Extraction and reverse transcription of RNA yielded cDNA as the sequencing template. Assay: immunoSEQ multiplex PCR; the TCRdb copy retains only in-frame clones and omits some. The sample lists more than 150,000 clones; 50% to 65% were seen once. The sequenced sample was CD8+ T cells sorted from blood, obtained at week 0. The receptor set was obtained from a human donor with alopecia areata.

The CDR3 DNA follows: TGCAGCGCCGTGAGGGATAATGAGCAGTTCTTC. This encodes CSAVRDNEQFF. The chain recombines TRBV29-1 with TRBJ2-1; D may be TRBD2 (5 bases). Germline-derived CDR1 and CDR2 are SQVTM and ANQGSEA. V lost 7 bases and J 7 bases, leaving 11 bases between the germline ends. This CDR3 spans 11 amino acids.

This clone was detected a few times. V is TRBV11-2 and J is TRBJ2-5, with D unresolved. The CDR3 totals 13 residues. Germline lookup yields CDR1 SGHAT and CDR2 FQNNGV. The V and J ends lost 2 bases and 5 bases respectively, with 9 bases between them. The CDR3 sequence: CASSLNAQETQYF. The CDR3 region has the DNA TGTGCCAGCAGCTTAAACGCCCAGGAGACCCAGTACTTC.

V is TRBV13 and J is TRBJ2-4; D gene uncertain. Germline loops: CDR1 PRHDT, CDR2 FYEKMQ (reference sequence). This CDR3 has 14 amino acids. Trimming pared 5 bases from V and 2 bases from J, leaving 10 bases between. Written as DNA, the CDR3 is TGTGCCAGCAGCGCTGGTACTACCAAAAACATTCAGTACTTC. Its translation is CASSAGTTKNIQYF.

V is TRBV27 and J is TRBJ1-5; D is unresolved. V was trimmed by 3 bases and J by 3 bases, leaving 3 bases between them. CDR1 MNHEY and CDR2 SMNVEV come from the germline V gene (reference sequence). This CDR3 contains 12 residues. The CDR3 bases are TGTGCCAGCAGTTTTTCCAATCAGCCCCAGCATTTT. This encodes CASSFSNQPQHF.

This chain uses TRBV14 with TRBJ1-2, with unresolved D. With 0 bases removed from V and 4 bases from J, the gap between germline ends came to 18 bases. The CDR3 consists of 17 residues. Germline CDR1 is SGHDN and CDR2 is FVKESK. CDR3 loop: CASSQDFYRSGGYGYTF. CDR3 coding DNA: TGTGCCAGCAGCCAAGATTTTTATCGATCGGGAGGCTATGGCTACACCTTC. Filled out from reference TRBV14 and TRBJ1-2, the complete variable domain reads EAGVTQFPSHSVIEKGQTVTLRCDPISGHDNLYWYRRVMGKEIKFLLHFVKESKQDESGMPNNRFLAERTGGTYSTLKVQPAELEDSGVYFCASSQDFYRSGGYGYTFGSGTRLTVV.

The chain has TRBV25-1 and TRBJ2-3; D is ambiguous. CDR1 is MGHDK, CDR2 SYGVNS, per germline. CDR3 length: 13 residues. Trimming took 4 bases from V and 0 from J, leaving 5 bases between them. In nucleotides, the CDR3 is TGTGCCAGCAGTGCTTCTAGCACAGATACGCAGTATTTT. Protein sequence: CASSASSTDTQYF.

This clone was seen more than once but under ten times. This chain connects TRBV27 to TRBJ1-2; a possible D gene is TRBD1 (6 bases). This CDR3 comprises 17 residues. The germline V gene encodes CDR1 MNHEY and CDR2 SMNVEV (reference sequence). The V end was cut by 3 bases, the J end by 7 bases, with 24 bases between. In DNA, the CDR3 is TGTGCCAGCAGTTTGGTCGGGGACATGGGCTCGCCGAGTGGCTACACCTTC. This codes for CASSLVGDMGSPSGYTF.

The sample holds a few counts of this clone. The chain uses TRBV5-6 and TRBJ1-1; no clear D. The V end lost 4 bases, the J end lost 8 bases, and 18 bases lay between the germline ends. This CDR3 comprises 14 residues. Germline V gives CDR1 SGHDT, CDR2 YYEEEE. This CDR3 reads CASSPGLGLFEAFF. As DNA, the CDR3 is TGTGCCAGCAGCCCGGGTTTGGGTCTCTTCGAAGCTTTCTTT.

The chain joins TRBV7-2 to TRBJ1-6; 10 bases align to TRBD1. This CDR3 contains 15 residues. Germline CDR1 and CDR2: SGHTA and FQGNSA. The J segment lost 10 bases and the V segment lost 5 bases, leaving 8 bases of the junction unmatched. The DNA for the CDR3 is TGTGCCAGCAGCCAGACAGGGGGCGAAGGGTCACCCCTCCACTTT. Amino acid sequence: CASSQTGGEGSPLHF.

CDR3 sequence reads: CSAEGSTLYNEQFF. The CDR3 nucleotides are TGCAGTGCGGAGGGTTCGACCCTATACAATGAGCAGTTCTTC. The chain couples TRBV29-1 to TRBJ2-1, with D tentatively TRBD2 (6 bases). This CDR3 comprises 14 residues. CDR1 is SQVTM, CDR2 ANQGSEA, per germline.

J is TRBJ2-1 and V is TRBV9, with D maybe TRBD2 (5 bases). This CDR3 region has 12 residues. The V gene lost 1 base and the J gene lost 8 bases, with 7 bases spanning the gap. CDR1 is SGDLS, CDR2 YYNGEE, per germline. In nucleotides, the CDR3 is TGTGCCAGCAGCGTATCCGGGGATGAGCAGTTCTTC. Amino acid sequence: CASSVSGDEQFF.

The chain uses TRBV13 and TRBJ1-6, with 7 bases fitting TRBD1. The germline V gene has CDR1 PRHDT and CDR2 FYEKMQ (reference sequence). V was clipped by 4 bases and J by 5 bases; unmatched bases: 5. This CDR3 contains 15 residues. The chain's CDR3 is CASSSATGNNSPLHF. In nucleotides, the CDR3 is TGTGCCAGCAGCTCAGCGACAGGGAATAATTCACCCCTCCACTTT.

Points on this clone: This CDR3 is also generated by other DNA sequences in the sample. The CDR3 is CAWSVGGAYNEQFF. DNA of the CDR3: TGTGCCTGGAGTGTAGGGGGTGCCTACAATGAGCAGTTCTTC. J is TRBJ2-1 and V is TRBV30; the D gene is possibly TRBD1 (6 bases). V shed 0 bases and J shed 2 bases, with 8 bases lying between them. Per the germline V gene, CDR1 is GTSNPN and CDR2 is SVGIG (reference sequence). The CDR3 has 14 amino acids.

The V gene is TRBV6-5, the J gene TRBJ1-6; possibly TRBD1 for D (5 bases). Per the germline V gene, CDR1 is MNHEY and CDR2 is SVGAGI. Between the trimmed V and J ends, which lost 2 bases and 6 bases, there was a span of 11 bases. The CDR3 is 15 residues long. CDR3: CASSYREGPNSPLHF. The CDR3 DNA reads as TGTGCCAGCAGTTACAGGGAGGGACCTAATTCACCCCTCCACTTT.

This sequence joins TRBV5-4 and TRBJ2-2, with D perhaps matching TRBD2 (6 bases). The CDR3 totals 15 residues. Germline V lookup: CDR1 SGHNT, CDR2 YYREEE (reference sequence). V lost 1 base to trimming and J lost 2 bases, with 9 bases between them. In DNA, the CDR3 is TGTGCCAGCAGCTTGAAAGGGACTAACACCGGGGAGCTGTTTTTT. The encoded protein is CASSLKGTNTGELFF. The entire variable domain, with the rest obtained from reference TRBV5-4 and TRBJ2-2, is as follows: ETGVTQSPTHLIKTRGQQVTLRCSSQSGHNTVSWYQQALGQGPQFIFQYYREEENGRGNFPPRFSGLQFPNYSSELNVNALELDDSALYLCASSLKGTNTGELFFGEGSRLTVL.

V is TRBV29-1 and J is TRBJ2-7; 9 nucleotides match TRBD2. The CDR3 consists of 13 residues. Germline values: CDR1 SQVTM, CDR2 ANQGSEA. With 5 bases clipped from V and 4 bases from J, the junction kept 6 bases outside the gene matches. CDR3 region: CSVSLAGRYEQYF. Here the CDR3 DNA reads TGCAGCGTTAGCCTAGCGGGGAGATACGAGCAGTACTTC.

This clone was recorded a few times. The CDR3 nucleotides read TGTGCTAGTGGCCACGGACAGGGCAACCCCTATGGCTACACCTTC. Translation gives CASGHGQGNPYGYTF. This chain connects TRBV12-5 to TRBJ1-2; 8 nucleotides match TRBD1. The V gene end was trimmed by 6 bases and the J gene end by 4 bases; junction bases not matched to a gene: 10. The CDR3 consists of 15 residues. Germline assignment: CDR1 LGHNT and CDR2 FRNRAP.